This T cell receptor beta chain appears in the sequencing data of a study of T-cell memory formation after mild COVID-19. Broader study findings: While clones contracting from day 15 to 85 were balanced between CD4 and CD8, later expanders leaned CD4+.

Germline V CDR1 and CDR2: SGHKS, YYEKEE (reference sequence). Deletions cut 2 bases from V and 1 base from J, with 11 bases between. CDR3 length: 15 amino acids. It was 5'RACE with constant-segment primers that produced the TCR alpha and TCR beta cDNA libraries, which carried sample barcodes and UMIs. One entry per CDR3 protein, called by TCRdb with MiXCR from the 5' RACE reads. The table lists roughly 180,000 distinct CDR3 sequences, about 18% of them singletons. To note about this clonotype: The target antigen is unknown.

The source is a man aged 18 to 29 who had mild COVID-19 (a few samples of this study predate the infection). Cell type and time point are not known. Sequencing used PBMCs or a T cell subset sorted from them (not recorded which). The chain is built from TRBV5-5 and TRBJ2-3; D is unclear. As DNA, the CDR3 is TGTGCCAGCAGCTTCGGTTCCAGCGGCACAGATACGCAGTATTTT. Amino acid sequence: CASSFGSSGTDTQYF.